This TCR beta chain is from a study of cytomegalovirus exposure and HLA in healthy donors. The data were produced by immunoSEQ multiplex PCR, yet TCRdb's version contains in-frame clones alone and is incomplete. The sample shows 220,000 or so clones, roughly 85% of them seen only once. This clone has a handful of counts. This CDR3 comprises 12 residues. Germline CDR1 is SGHTA and CDR2 is FQGNSA. With 1 base removed from V and 8 bases from J, the gap between germline ends came to 6 bases. Sequencing was carried out using PBMCs. The V gene is TRBV7-2, the J gene TRBJ1-5, with no clear D. This TCR derives from a young woman in good health and CMV-seronegative. The CDR3 coding sequence is TGTGCCAGCAGCTTAGGGCTGGAGCCCCAGCATTTT. Amino acid sequence: CASSLGLEPQHF.